Listed below are T cell receptor beta chains from one sample, sequenced in a study of siplizumab effects on memory and regulatory T cells. Libraries were prepared by immunoSEQ multiplex PCR; TCRdb keeps only in-frame clonotypes and omits some of them. The data show roughly 100,000 clones, roughly 91% seen once. Sequencing input: CD4+ T cells sorted from blood. These TCRs come from a human donor in good health. The CDR3 runs from the conserved cysteine through the conserved F or W. D genes are given only for firm matches. Size tells how often a clone was seen (once, few, many) or the class of an expanded clone, and some rows leave it out.

d_call	clone_size	v_call	j_call	cdr3_nt	cdr3_aa
TRBD1	-	TRBV7-9	TRBJ1-1	TGTGCCAGCAGCTCCGGGACAGCGAACACTGAAGCTTTCTTT	CASSSGTANTEAFF
-	-	TRBV5-1	TRBJ2-7	TGCGCCAGCAAAGCACTAGGAAGAGCGCACAACGAGCAGTACTTC	CASKALGRAHNEQYF
-	once	TRBV9	TRBJ1-2	TGTGCCAGCAGCGTCGGAAGAGGCTACACCTTC	CASSVGRGYTF
TRBD2	-	TRBV19	TRBJ2-7	TGTGCCAGTAGTATCCAGAGTAGCGGGCCTCGCGAGCAGTACTTC	CASSIQSSGPREQYF
TRBD2	-	TRBV29-1	TRBJ2-2	TGCAGCGTTGGCTGGCGGGGGGCAGGGACCGGGGAGCTGTTTTTT	CSVGWRGAGTGELFF
TRBD2	-	TRBV5-1	TRBJ2-3	TGCGCCAGCAGCCTCCCTAGCGGGGGGGCCGGGACGCAGTATTTT	CASSLPSGGAGTQYF
TRBD1	-	TRBV30	TRBJ2-7	TGTGCCTGGAGCAGGGGGTCCTACGAGCAGTACTTC	CAWSRGSYEQYF
TRBD1	-	TRBV7-9	TRBJ1-2	TGTGCCAGCAGCTTTGGACAGGGGAATTCGGGGGGCTACACCTTC	CASSFGQGNSGGYTF
-	-	TRBV28	TRBJ2-7	TGTGCCAGCAGTTTCCCCAGGGTCTCCTACGAGCAGTACTTC	CASSFPRVSYEQYF
TRBD2	-	TRBV7-6	TRBJ2-7	TGTGCCAGCAGCTTAGGCCTAGCGGGGAATTACGAGCAGTACTTC	CASSLGLAGNYEQYF
-	-	TRBV27	TRBJ2-7	TGTGCCAGCAGTACCACATTCGGGACACCCACCTACGAGCAGTACTTC	CASSTTFGTPTYEQYF
TRBD1	-	TRBV12-5	TRBJ1-5	TGTGCTAGCTACAAAGGACAGGGGGATAGGGATAGCAATCAGCCCCAGCATTTT	CASYKGQGDRDSNQPQHF
-	-	TRBV6-5	TRBJ1-2	TGTGCCAGCAGCAGGGCGAGTAGCTATGGCTACACCTTC	CASSRASSYGYTF
-	-	TRBV11-1	TRBJ2-3	TGTGCCAGCAGCCCCGACTCGCACACAGATACGCAGTATTTT	CASSPDSHTDTQYF
TRBD2	-	TRBV4-1	TRBJ2-7	TGCGCCAGCAGCCGGACTAGAGGTGCCAGGGACTACGAGCAGTACTTC	CASSRTRGARDYEQYF
TRBD1	-	TRBV6-1	TRBJ1-6	TGTGCCAGCAGTAAGGGACAGAGGTATAATTCACCCCTCCACTTT	CASSKGQRYNSPLHF
-	-	TRBV11-2	TRBJ2-2	TGTGCCAGCACCCTTATGGCCAGGGAGAACACCGGGGAGCTGTTTTTT	CASTLMARENTGELFF
TRBD1	once	TRBV7-3	TRBJ1-2	TGTGCCAGCAGCCACTGGGACAGGCCGAAGAACTATGGCTACACCTTC	CASSHWDRPKNYGYTF
-	-	TRBV6-1	TRBJ1-4	TGTGCCAGCCACCTCGGGGGCTTCGGCGAAAAACTGTTTTTT	CASHLGGFGEKLFF
-	-	TRBV9	TRBJ1-1	TGTGCCAGCAGCGTAGAAGGGATGAACACTGAAGCTTTCTTT	CASSVEGMNTEAFF
TRBD2	-	TRBV19	TRBJ2-7	TGTGCCAGTAGTGGTTCTAGCGGGCCTTCCTACGAGCAGTACTTC	CASSGSSGPSYEQYF
-	-	TRBV4-2	TRBJ2-1	TGTGCCAGCAGCCAGCCGCTTCGGGGCTCCAATGAGCAGTTCTTC	CASSQPLRGSNEQFF
-	-	TRBV6-6	TRBJ2-7	TGTGCCAGCAGCGAGGACTACTACGAGCAGTACTTC	CASSEDYYEQYF
TRBD2	-	TRBV7-3	TRBJ2-7	TGTGCCAGCAGCCCTGGGACTAGTGGCTACGAGCAGTACTTC	CASSPGTSGYEQYF
-	-	TRBV18	TRBJ1-5	TGTGCCAGCTCACGGGACAACAATCAGCCCCAGCATTTT	CASSRDNNQPQHF
-	-	TRBV5-1	TRBJ2-2	TGCGCCAGCAAATATCCTGTAGCGGCGAACACCGGGGAGCTGTTTTTT	CASKYPVAANTGELFF
-	-	TRBV9	TRBJ1-1	TGTGCCAGCAGCGGGCAATTGAACACTGAAGCTTTCTTT	CASSGQLNTEAFF
-	-	TRBV28	TRBJ1-2	TGTGCCAGCAGTCCCCCCCCCGGGGATGGCGGCTATGGCTACACCTTC	CASSPPPGDGGYGYTF
TRBD1	-	TRBV10-1	TRBJ1-5	TGCGCCAGCAGAGGCCGGGACAGGGACGATCAGCCCCAGCATTTT	CASRGRDRDDQPQHF
TRBD2	-	TRBV7-2	TRBJ2-7	TGTGCCAGCAGCTTGGAAGCGGGAGTGTGGAAGTCCTACGAGCAGTACTTC	CASSLEAGVWKSYEQYF
-	-	TRBV2	TRBJ2-5	TGTGCCAGCGTCGTTAACTCGTTGCCCCAAGAGACCCAGTACTTC	CASVVNSLPQETQYF
TRBD2	-	TRBV7-3	TRBJ2-2	TGTGCCAGCAGCTTAGCGGGAGGCCTCACCGGGGAGCTGTTTTTT	CASSLAGGLTGELFF
-	-	TRBV19	TRBJ2-2	TGTGCCAGTAGCCAAACTCGGAGCACCGGGGAGCTGTTTTTT	CASSQTRSTGELFF
-	-	TRBV5-1	TRBJ2-3	TGCGCCAGCAGCCCTGTAGTACTGACTAGCACAGATACGCAGTATTTT	CASSPVVLTSTDTQYF
-	-	TRBV11-3	TRBJ1-1	TGTGCCAGCAGCTCGGGTTGGAGGGAGAGGGGCACTGAAGCTTTCTTT	CASSSGWRERGTEAFF